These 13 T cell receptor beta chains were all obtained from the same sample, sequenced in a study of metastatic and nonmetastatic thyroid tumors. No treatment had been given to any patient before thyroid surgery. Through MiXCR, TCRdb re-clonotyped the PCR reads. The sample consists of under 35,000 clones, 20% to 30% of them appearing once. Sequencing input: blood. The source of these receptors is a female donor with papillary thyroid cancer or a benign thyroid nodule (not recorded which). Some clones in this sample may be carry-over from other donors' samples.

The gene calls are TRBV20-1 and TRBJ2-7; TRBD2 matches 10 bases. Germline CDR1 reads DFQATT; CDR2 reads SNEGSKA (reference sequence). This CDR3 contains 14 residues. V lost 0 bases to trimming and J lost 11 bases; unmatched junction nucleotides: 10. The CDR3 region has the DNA TGCAGTGCTAGAGATGCGGCTAGCGGGAGCTCTGAGTACTTC. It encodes CSARDAASGSSEYF.

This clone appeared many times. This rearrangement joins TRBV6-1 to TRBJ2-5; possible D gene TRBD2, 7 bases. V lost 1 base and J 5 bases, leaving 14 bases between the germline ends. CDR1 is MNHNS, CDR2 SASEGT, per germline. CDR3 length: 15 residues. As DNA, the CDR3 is TGTGCCAGCAGTGAAGGGGAGGGGGGTGGGGAGACCCAGTACTTC. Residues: CASSEGEGGGETQYF.

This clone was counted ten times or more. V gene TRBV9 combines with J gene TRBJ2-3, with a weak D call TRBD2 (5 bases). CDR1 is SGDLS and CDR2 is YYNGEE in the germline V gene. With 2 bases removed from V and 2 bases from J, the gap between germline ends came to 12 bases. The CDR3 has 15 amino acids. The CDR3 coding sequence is TGTGCCAGCAGCGTTTGGACGGGGTACACAGATACGCAGTATTTT. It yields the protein CASSVWTGYTDTQYF.

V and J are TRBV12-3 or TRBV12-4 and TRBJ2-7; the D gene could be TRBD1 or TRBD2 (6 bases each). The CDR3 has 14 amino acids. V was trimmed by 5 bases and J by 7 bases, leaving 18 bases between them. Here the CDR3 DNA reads TGTGCCAGCAGTCCGGGACATACCCGGGGGGAGCAGTACTTC. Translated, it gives CASSPGHTRGEQYF.

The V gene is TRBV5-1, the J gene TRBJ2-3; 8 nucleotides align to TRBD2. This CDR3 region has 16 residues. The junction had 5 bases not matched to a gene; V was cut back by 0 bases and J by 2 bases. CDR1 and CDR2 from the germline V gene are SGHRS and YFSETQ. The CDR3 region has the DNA TGCGCCAGCAGCTTGGTCGGCGGGGGGACCACAGATACGCAGTATTTT. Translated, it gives CASSLVGGGTTDTQYF.

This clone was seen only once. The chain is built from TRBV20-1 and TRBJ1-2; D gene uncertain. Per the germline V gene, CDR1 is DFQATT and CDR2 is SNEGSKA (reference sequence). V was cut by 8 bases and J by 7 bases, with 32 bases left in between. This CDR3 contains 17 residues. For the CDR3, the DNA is TGCAGTACTCCAAATGATCTTCACGAGGGCTGGATTGGTGGCTACACCTTC. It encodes CSTPNDLHEGWIGGYTF.

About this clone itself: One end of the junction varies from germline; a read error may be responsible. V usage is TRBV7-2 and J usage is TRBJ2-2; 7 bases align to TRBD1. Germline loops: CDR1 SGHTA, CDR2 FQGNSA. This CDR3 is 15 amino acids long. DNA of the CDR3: TGTTCCAGCAGCTCGCGACAGGGTGGTACCGGGGAGCTGATTTTT. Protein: CSSSSRQGGTGELIF.

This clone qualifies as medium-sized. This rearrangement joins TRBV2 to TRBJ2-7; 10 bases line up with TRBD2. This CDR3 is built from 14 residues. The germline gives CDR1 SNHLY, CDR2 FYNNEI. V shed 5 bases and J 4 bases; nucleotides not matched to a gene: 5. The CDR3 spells CASSPGLASYEQYF. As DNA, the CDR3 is TGTGCCAGCAGTCCGGGACTAGCGAGTTACGAGCAGTACTTC.

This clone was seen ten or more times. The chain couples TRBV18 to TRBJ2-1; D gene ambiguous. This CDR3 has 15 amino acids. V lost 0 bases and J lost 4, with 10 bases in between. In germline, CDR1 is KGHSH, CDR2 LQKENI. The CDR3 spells CASSPPRDGYNEQFF. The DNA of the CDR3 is TGTGCCAGCTCACCACCGCGCGACGGTTACAATGAGCAGTTCTTC.

The CDR3 nucleotides read TGTGCCAGCAGCGTCCAACCTCACCCTCCCTACGAGCAGTACTTC. Its translation: CASSVQPHPPYEQYF. The chain uses TRBV9 and TRBJ2-7; D remains unclear. V shed 2 bases and J shed 2 bases, with 14 bases lying between them. Germline V gene sequence: CDR1 SGDLS, CDR2 YYNGEE. This CDR3 is built from 15 residues.

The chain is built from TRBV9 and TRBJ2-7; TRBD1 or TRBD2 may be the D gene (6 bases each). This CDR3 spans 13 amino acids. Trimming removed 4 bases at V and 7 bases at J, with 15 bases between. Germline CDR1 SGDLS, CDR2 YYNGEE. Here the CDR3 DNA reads TGTGCCAGCAGCTTAGGAGGGGGGTTGGAGCAGTACTTC. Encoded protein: CASSLGGGLEQYF.

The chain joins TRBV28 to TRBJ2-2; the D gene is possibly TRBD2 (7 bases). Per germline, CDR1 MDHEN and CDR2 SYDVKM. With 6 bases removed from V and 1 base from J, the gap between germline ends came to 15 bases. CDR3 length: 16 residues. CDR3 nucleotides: TGTGCCAGCAGACTGGGGGGGGGCGGGAACACCGGGGAGCTGTTTTTT. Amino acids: CASRLGGGGNTGELFF.

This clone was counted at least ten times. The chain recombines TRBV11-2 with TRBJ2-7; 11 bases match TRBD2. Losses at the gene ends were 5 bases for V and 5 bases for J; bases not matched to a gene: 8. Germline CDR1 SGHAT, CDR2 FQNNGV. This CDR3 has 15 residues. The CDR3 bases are TGTGCCAGCAGCCCCCGACTAGCGGGGTCGAACGAGCAGTACTTC. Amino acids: CASSPRLAGSNEQYF.